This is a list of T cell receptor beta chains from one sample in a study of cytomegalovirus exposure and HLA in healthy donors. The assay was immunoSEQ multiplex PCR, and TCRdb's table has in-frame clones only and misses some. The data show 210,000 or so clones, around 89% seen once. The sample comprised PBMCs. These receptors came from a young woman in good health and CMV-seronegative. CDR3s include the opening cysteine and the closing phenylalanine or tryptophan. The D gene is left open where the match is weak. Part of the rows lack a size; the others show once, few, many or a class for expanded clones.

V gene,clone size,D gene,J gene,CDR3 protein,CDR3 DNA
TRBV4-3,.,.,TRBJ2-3,CASSQDQADTQYF,TGCGCCAGCAGCCAAGATCAGGCGGATACGCAGTATTTT
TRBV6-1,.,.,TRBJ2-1,CASSEARGGYNEQFF,TGTGCCAGCAGTGAAGCCAGGGGCGGCTACAATGAGCAGTTCTTC
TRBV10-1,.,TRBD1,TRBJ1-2,CASGDREDPGYTF,TGCGCCAGCGGGGACAGGGAGGATCCAGGCTACACCTTC
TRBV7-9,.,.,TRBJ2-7,CASSFRDYEQYF,TGTGCCAGCAGCTTTCGAGACTACGAGCAGTACTTC
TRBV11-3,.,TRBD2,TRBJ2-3,CASSFRTGGTDITDTQYF,TGTGCCAGCAGCTTTAGAACGGGAGGGACTGATATTACAGATACGCAGTATTTT
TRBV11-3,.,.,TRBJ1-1,CASSLAAGGGTEAFF,TGTGCCAGCAGCTTAGCAGCCGGGGGAGGGACTGAAGCTTTCTTT
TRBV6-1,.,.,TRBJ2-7,CASSLTYEQYF,TGTGCCAGCAGTCTTACCTACGAGCAGTACTTC
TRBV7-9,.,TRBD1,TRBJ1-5,CASSLAKGDRGQPQHF,TGTGCCAGCAGCTTAGCGAAGGGGGACAGGGGCCAGCCCCAGCATTTT
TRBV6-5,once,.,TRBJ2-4,CANRNQGLAKNIQYF,TGTGCCAATCGAAACCAGGGACTAGCCAAAAACATTCAGTACTTC
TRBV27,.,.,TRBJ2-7,CASSLAAWSSYEQYF,TGTGCCAGCAGTTTAGCAGCGTGGAGCTCCTACGAGCAGTACTTC
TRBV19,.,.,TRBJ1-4,CASQGRGVSNEKLFF,TGTGCCAGCCAGGGAAGGGGTGTGAGTAATGAAAAACTGTTTTTT
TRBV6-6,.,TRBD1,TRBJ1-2,CASSPTGRSGYTF,TGTGCCAGCAGCCCGACAGGGCGTTCCGGCTACACCTTC
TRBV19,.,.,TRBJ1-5,CASSTGSRDKEDQPQHF,TGTGCCAGTAGTACAGGGTCCCGGGACAAGGAGGATCAGCCCCAGCATTTT
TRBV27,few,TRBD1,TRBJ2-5,CASSFLDRGRGGGETQYF,TGTGCCAGCAGTTTTCTCGACAGGGGGCGCGGAGGTGGAGAGACCCAGTACTTC
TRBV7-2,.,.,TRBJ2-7,CASSGWSSYEQYF,TGTGCCAGCAGCGGGTGGAGCTCCTACGAGCAGTACTTC
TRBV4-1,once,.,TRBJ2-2,CASSQSPSLAITNTGELFF,TGCGCCAGCAGCCAATCTCCCTCGTTGGCCATAACGAACACCGGGGAGCTGTTTTTT
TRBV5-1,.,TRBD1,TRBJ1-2,CASSLTGGVSYGYTF,TGCGCCAGCAGCCTCACAGGGGGTGTAAGCTATGGCTACACCTTC
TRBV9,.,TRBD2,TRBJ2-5,CASSVAGTSGPQETQYF,TGTGCCAGCAGCGTAGCCGGGACTAGCGGGCCGCAAGAGACCCAGTACTTC
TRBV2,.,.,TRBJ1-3,CASSGGHGSGNTIYF,TGTGCCAGCAGTGGGGGACATGGCTCTGGAAACACCATATATTTT
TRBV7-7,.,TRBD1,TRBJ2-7,CASSFMVDRVRYEQYF,TGTGCCAGCAGCTTTATGGTCGACAGGGTTCGGTACGAGCAGTACTTC
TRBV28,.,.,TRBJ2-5,CASSLPLAAIETQYF,TGTGCCAGCAGTTTACCCTTAGCGGCAATAGAGACCCAGTACTTC
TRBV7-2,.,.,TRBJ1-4,CASSLTGFQLEKLFF,TGTGCCAGCAGCTTAACAGGATTCCAGCTGGAAAAACTGTTTTTT
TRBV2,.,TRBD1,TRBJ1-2,CASRGTAFNLYGYTF,TGTGCCAGCAGAGGGACAGCATTTAACCTCTATGGCTACACCTTC
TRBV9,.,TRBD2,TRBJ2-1,CASSVGLAGVDEQFF,TGTGCCAGCAGCGTGGGACTAGCGGGAGTAGATGAGCAGTTCTTC
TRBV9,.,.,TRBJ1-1,CASSVGPGTLSPAFF,TGTGCCAGCAGCGTAGGCCCAGGAACACTCAGTCCAGCTTTCTTT
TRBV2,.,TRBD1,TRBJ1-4,CASNRLRTGATEKLFF,TGTGCCAGCAACCGACTAAGGACAGGGGCTACTGAAAAACTGTTTTTT
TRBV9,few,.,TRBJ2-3,CASSVSGYTDTQYF,TGTGCCAGCAGCGTATCCGGTTACACAGATACGCAGTATTTT
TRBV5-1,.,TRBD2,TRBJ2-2,CASSRPGLAGATGELFF,TGCGCCAGCAGCCGGCCGGGACTAGCGGGAGCTACCGGGGAGCTGTTTTTT
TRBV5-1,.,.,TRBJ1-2,CASSSGGSTPSF,TGCGCCAGCAGCTCCGGCGGGTCGACCCCCTCCTTC